This T cell receptor beta chain was captured in a study of blood T cell repertoires in COVID-19. Study-level information: Samples came from the United States, Italy and Spain, spanning acute and convalescent COVID-19. Sample material is recorded as cDNA or gDNA derived from T cells, B-cell-depleted T cells, or PBMCs.

Profiling relied on immunoSEQ multiplex PCR, and the TCRdb table lists in-frame clones only, not all of them. The sample has about 71,000 clones; roughly nine tenths are singletons. Between the trimmed V and J ends, which lost 4 bases and 4 bases, there was a span of 8 bases. The CDR3 covers 12 residues. Germline assignment: CDR1 SGHRS and CDR2 YFSETQ. The receptor comes from a woman aged 18-35 years with acute or convalescent COVID-19. The sequencing sample was made of peripheral blood. The chain couples TRBV5-1 to TRBJ2-5; maybe TRBD2 (6 bases). CDR3 coding DNA: TGCGCCAGCAGCCAGGAGGGAGAGACCCAGTACTTC. Residues: CASSQEGETQYF. The whole variable domain, filled in from reference TRBV5-1 and TRBJ2-5, reads KAGVTQTPRYLIKTRGQQVTLSCSPISGHRSVSWYQQTPGQGLQFLFEYFSETQRNKGNFPGRFSGRQFSNSRSEMNVSTLELGDSALYLCASSQEGETQYFGPGTRLLVL.